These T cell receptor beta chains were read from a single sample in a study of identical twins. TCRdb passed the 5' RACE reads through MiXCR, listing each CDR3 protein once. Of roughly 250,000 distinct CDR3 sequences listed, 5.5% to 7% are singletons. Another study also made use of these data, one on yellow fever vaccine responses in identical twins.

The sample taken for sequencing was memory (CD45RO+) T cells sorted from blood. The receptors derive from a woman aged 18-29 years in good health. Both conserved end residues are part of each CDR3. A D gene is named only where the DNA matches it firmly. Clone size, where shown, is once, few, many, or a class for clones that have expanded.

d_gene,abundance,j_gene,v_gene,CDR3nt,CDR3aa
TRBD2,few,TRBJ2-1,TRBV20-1,TGCAGTACCCTAGGAGGGACTAGCGGGAGCTCCTACAATGAGCAGTTCTTC,CSTLGGTSGSSYNEQFF
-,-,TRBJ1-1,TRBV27,TGTGCCAGCAGTCCCTCCCGGGGCTTGAACACTGAAGCTTTCTTT,CASSPSRGLNTEAFF
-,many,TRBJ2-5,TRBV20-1,TGCAGTGCTAGGGGTCTAGCGTTGGCGGAGACCCAGTACTTC,CSARGLALAETQYF
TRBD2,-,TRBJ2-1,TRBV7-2,TGTGCCAGCAGCCTTAGCGGGAGGTCCTCCTACAATGAGCAGTTCTTC,CASSLSGRSSYNEQFF
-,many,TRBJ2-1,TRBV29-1,TGCAGCGTTGAAGATCTGGGGGGAGGCGAGCAGTTCTTC,CSVEDLGGGEQFF
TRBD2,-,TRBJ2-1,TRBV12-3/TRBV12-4,TGTGCCAGCAGTTCCGAAAGAGCGGGGGAGCAGTTCTTC,CASSSERAGEQFF
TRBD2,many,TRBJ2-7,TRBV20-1,TGCAGTGCTAGAGGACTAGCGGAGCTTACGTTGGAGCAGTACTTC,CSARGLAELTLEQYF
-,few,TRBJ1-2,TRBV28,TGTGCCAGCAGTTTGGGTCCGTATGTGGATGGCTACACCTTC,CASSLGPYVDGYTF
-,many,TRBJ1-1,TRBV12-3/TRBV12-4,TGTGCCAGCAGGGTCAGGGACAACACTGAAGCTTTCTTT,CASRVRDNTEAFF
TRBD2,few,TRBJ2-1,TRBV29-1,TGCAGCGGCGGGGGGTCAGGTGAGCAGTTCTTC,CSGGGSGEQFF
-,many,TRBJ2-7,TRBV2,TGTGCCAGCAGTGTGGACAGCGTATACGAGCAGTACTTC,CASSVDSVYEQYF
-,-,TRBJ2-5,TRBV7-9,TGTGCCAGCAGCCATAGATTCGGTATGGATGGGACCCAGTACTTC,CASSHRFGMDGTQYF
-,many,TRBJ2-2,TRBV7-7,TGTGCCAGCAGCTTAGCGCCAGGGCAGGCGGGAACCGGGGAGCTGTTTTTT,CASSLAPGQAGTGELFF
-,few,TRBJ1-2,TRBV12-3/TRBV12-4,TGTGCCAGCAGTCCGGCGGGGGGCGTCAAGCGCTACACCTTC,CASSPAGGVKRYTF
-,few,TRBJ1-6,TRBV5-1,TGCGCCAGCACTCCCCAGGGAAGGGAAAATTCACCCCTCCACTTT,CASTPQGRENSPLHF
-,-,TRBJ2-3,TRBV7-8,TGTGCCAGCAGCTTAGTAGCTGGGTCAGATACGCAATATTTT,CASSLVAGSDTQYF
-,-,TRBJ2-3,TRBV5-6,TGTGCCAGCAGCCCCGGGCTCCAGGAGATCACAGATACGCAGTATTTT,CASSPGLQEITDTQYF
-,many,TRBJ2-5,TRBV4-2,TGTGCCAGCAGCCAATCAGATAAGGAGACCCAGTACTTC,CASSQSDKETQYF
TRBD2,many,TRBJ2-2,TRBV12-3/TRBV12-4,TGTGCCAGCAGTCGAGACGGGGGGGAGAACACCGGGGAGCTGTTTTTT,CASSRDGGENTGELFF
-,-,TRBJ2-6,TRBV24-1,TGTGCCACCAGTGATAGTAGGTGGGCTTCTGGGGCCAACGTCCTGACTTTC,CATSDSRWASGANVLTF
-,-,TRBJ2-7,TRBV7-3,TGTGCCAGCAGCTTAGACGGGATCTCCTACGAGCAGTACTTC,CASSLDGISYEQYF
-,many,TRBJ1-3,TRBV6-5,TGTGCCAGCAGTTCCTTTGACGCAAGCTCTGGAAACACCATATATTTT,CASSSFDASSGNTIYF
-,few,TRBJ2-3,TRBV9,TGTGCCAGCAGCGTGACTAGATTAAGCACAGATACGCAGTATTTT,CASSVTRLSTDTQYF
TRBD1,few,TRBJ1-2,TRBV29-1,TGCAGCGCAGAGGGGACAGTGACTAACTATGGCTACACCTTC,CSAEGTVTNYGYTF
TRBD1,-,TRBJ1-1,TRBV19,TGTGCCAGTACCTCCCGGGAAGGGGGCTTCATGAACACTGAAGCTTTCTTT,CASTSREGGFMNTEAFF
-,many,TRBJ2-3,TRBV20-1,TGCAGTGCTAGAGATCTCAGTTCGGACCGCACCACAGATACGCAGTATTTT,CSARDLSSDRTTDTQYF
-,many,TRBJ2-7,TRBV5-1,TGCGCCAGCCGTTCGTCCGCCTCGAGGCAGTACTTC,CASRSSASRQYF
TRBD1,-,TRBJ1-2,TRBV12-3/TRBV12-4,TGTGCCAGCAGTTTCTCGGACAGGGCTGGCTACACCTTC,CASSFSDRAGYTF
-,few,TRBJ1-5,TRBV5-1,TGCGCCAGCAGGAAAGGTCAGGGTAGCAATCAGCCCCAGCATTTT,CASRKGQGSNQPQHF
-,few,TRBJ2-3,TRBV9,TGTGCCAGCAGTTTGCCCCGGGGGATGGGCACAGATACGCAGTATTTT,CASSLPRGMGTDTQYF
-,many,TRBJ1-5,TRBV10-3,TGTGCCATCACCCGGGCCAAAGATCAGCCCCAGCATTTT,CAITRAKDQPQHF
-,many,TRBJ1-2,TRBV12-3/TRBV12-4,TGTGCCAGCAGTCCTACTTCGTTGGGCTACACCTTC,CASSPTSLGYTF
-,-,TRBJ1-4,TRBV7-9,TGTGCCAGCAGCCGGGGGCGATTGGGGGAAAAACTGTTTTTT,CASSRGRLGEKLFF
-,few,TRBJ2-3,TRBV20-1,TGCAGTGCCCATCTTCTGGGGACAGATACGCAGTATTTT,CSAHLLGTDTQYF
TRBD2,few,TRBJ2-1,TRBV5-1,TGCGCCAGCAGCTCTCCCGGGACTAGCGGGGGGGCCGATGAGCAGTTCTTC,CASSSPGTSGGADEQFF
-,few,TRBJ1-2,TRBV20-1,TGCAGTGCAGTAGACGGATTCTATGGCTACACCTTC,CSAVDGFYGYTF
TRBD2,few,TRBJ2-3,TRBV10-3,TGTGCCATCAGGCCCGGGACTATCGATACGCAGTATTTT,CAIRPGTIDTQYF
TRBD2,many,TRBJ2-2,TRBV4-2,TGTGCCAGCAGCTGGCCTAGCGGGGGGATGAACACCGGGGAGCTGTTTTTT,CASSWPSGGMNTGELFF
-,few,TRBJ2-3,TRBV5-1,TGCGCCAGCAGCTTGTCGGGTCTAGGGTTAGATACGCAGTATTTT,CASSLSGLGLDTQYF
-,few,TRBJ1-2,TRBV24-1,TGTGCCACCAGTGACACCGGGACGGCCACTAACTATGGCTACACCTTC,CATSDTGTATNYGYTF
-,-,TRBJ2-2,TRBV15,TGTGCCACCAGCAGAGATCGGCAGGGGTCAGGTGCCGGGGAGCTGTTTTTT,CATSRDRQGSGAGELFF
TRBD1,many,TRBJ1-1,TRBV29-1,TGCAGCGCCGGACAGGGTATGAACACTGAAGCTTTCTTT,CSAGQGMNTEAFF
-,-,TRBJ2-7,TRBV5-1,TGCGCCAGCAGCTTGGCCGCGAGCGTCTTTGGCGAGCAGTACTTC,CASSLAASVFGEQYF
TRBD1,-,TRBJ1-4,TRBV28,TGTGCCAGCAGTGGGGGACAGGGAGTTGAAAAACTGTTTTTT,CASSGGQGVEKLFF
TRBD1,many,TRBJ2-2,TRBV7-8,TGTGCCAGCAGCTCAGGGACAGCCATTAACACCGGGGAGCTGTTTTTT,CASSSGTAINTGELFF
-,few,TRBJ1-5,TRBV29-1,TGCAGCGTTGCAGACGGGGGTAGCAATCAGCCCCAGCATTTT,CSVADGGSNQPQHF
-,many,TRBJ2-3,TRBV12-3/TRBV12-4,TGTGGAGTTGCGAACACAGATACGCAGTATTTT,CGVANTDTQYF
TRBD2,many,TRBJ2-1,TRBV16,TGTGCCAGCAGCCCCTCAGCAGTGGCGGGGGACAATGAGCAGTTCTTC,CASSPSAVAGDNEQFF
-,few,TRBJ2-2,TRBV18,TGTGCCAGCTCACCACCGTCAGGCGACACCGGGGAGCTGTTTTTT,CASSPPSGDTGELFF
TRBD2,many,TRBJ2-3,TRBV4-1,TGCGCCAGCAGCCAACAAGGACTAGCGGGGAGCCGATACACAGATACGCAGTATTTT,CASSQQGLAGSRYTDTQYF
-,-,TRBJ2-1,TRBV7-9,TGTGCCAGCAGCTTAGAATCGGGGTACAATGAGCAGTTCTTC,CASSLESGYNEQFF
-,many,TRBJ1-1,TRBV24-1,TGTGCCACCAGTGATTCGGACAGGAACACTGAAGCTTTCTTT,CATSDSDRNTEAFF
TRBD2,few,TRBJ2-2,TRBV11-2,TGTGCCAGCAGCTCTAGCGGGAGGGCCCTCACCGGGGAGCTGTTTTTT,CASSSSGRALTGELFF
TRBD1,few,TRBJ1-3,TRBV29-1,TGCAGCGTCGGGGACAGTGGAAACACCATATATTTT,CSVGDSGNTIYF
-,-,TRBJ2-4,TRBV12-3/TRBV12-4,TGTGCCAGCAGTTTTTCCGGGGGAAGAAACATTCAGTACTTC,CASSFSGGRNIQYF
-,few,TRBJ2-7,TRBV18,TGTGCCAGCTCACCACCGTCGGCAGGTTCGTCAGGCGAGCAGTACTTC,CASSPPSAGSSGEQYF
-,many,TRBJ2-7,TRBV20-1,TGCAGTGCTATTAACCGGGACTCAACCTACGAGCAGTACTTC,CSAINRDSTYEQYF
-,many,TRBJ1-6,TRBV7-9,TGTGCCAGCAGGGCACCGGGACTGGGGGATTCACCCCTCCACTTT,CASRAPGLGDSPLHF